Presented here are 8 T cell receptor beta chains from one specimen sequenced in a study of PD-1 blockade in classical Hodgkin lymphoma. Libraries were prepared by immunoSEQ multiplex PCR; TCRdb keeps only in-frame clonotypes and omits some of them. The sample lists roughly 55,000 clones; approximately 84% were seen once. Following autologous stem cell transplantation, relapse occurred in every patient, and exposure to brentuximab vedotin varied. Sequenced material: peripheral blood mononuclear cells (PBMCs), taken at baseline. These receptors all stem from a human donor with classical Hodgkin lymphoma.

The chain employs TRBV15 and TRBJ2-3, with TRBD2 matching over 12 bases. Germline CDR1 LNHNV, CDR2 YYDKDF (reference sequence). This CDR3 comprises 18 residues. With 0 bases clipped from V and 0 bases from J, the junction kept 4 bases outside the gene matches. This CDR3 is CATSRETSGGTSTDTQYF. CDR3 DNA sequence: TGTGCCACCAGCAGAGAAACTAGCGGGGGGACTAGCACAGATACGCAGTATTTT.

This CDR3 is CASSPTGPPETQYF. The CDR3 bases are TGTGCCAGCTCACCGACGGGACCCCCCGAGACCCAGTACTTC. The gene calls are TRBV18 and TRBJ2-5; TRBD1 or TRBD2 may be the D gene (5 bases each). The CDR3 spans 14 residues. The V end was cut by 3 bases, the J end by 5 bases, with 13 bases between. Germline V gene sequence: CDR1 KGHSH, CDR2 LQKENI.

The chain uses TRBV7-9 and TRBJ2-7; 8 bases agree with TRBD2. The germline V gene has CDR1 SEHNR and CDR2 FQNEAQ (reference sequence). This CDR3 is 15 amino acids long. V trimming: 3 bases; J trimming: 0 bases; junction bases outside the gene matches: 4. The CDR3 region is CASSLLAGISYEQYF. The CDR3 DNA follows: TGTGCCAGCAGCTTGTTAGCGGGGATCTCCTACGAGCAGTACTTC.

The rearrangement uses TRBV6-5 and TRBJ1-1; no reliable D call. The CDR3 extends over 14 amino acids. V lost 4 bases and J lost 1, with 10 bases in between. Germline V gene sequence: CDR1 MNHEY, CDR2 SVGAGI. For the CDR3, the DNA is TGTGCCAGCAGTTCACCCTCTGAGAACACTGAAGCTTTCTTT. This sequence encodes CASSSPSENTEAFF.

This chain links TRBV4-2 with TRBJ2-3; a weak D match, TRBD2 (6 bases). The length of the CDR3 is 17 residues. Deletions cut 0 bases from V and 5 bases from J, with 18 bases between. Germline V gene lookup returns CDR1 LGHNA and CDR2 YNFKEQ. The CDR3 reads CASSQEGQRAEGDTQYF. The CDR3 coding sequence is TGTGCCAGCAGCCAAGAAGGGCAGCGGGCCGAGGGAGATACGCAGTATTTT.

This clone showed up just once. The genes are TRBV6-5 and TRBJ1-2, with D perhaps TRBD1 (5 bases). Germline assignment: CDR1 MNHEY and CDR2 SVGAGI. The CDR3 sequence is 13 residues long. The V end lost 1 base, the J end lost 8 bases, and 11 bases lay between the germline ends. CDR3 bases: TGTGCCAGCAGTTACTTTCTCAGGGAAGGCTACACCTTC. Its protein product is CASSYFLREGYTF.

The chain carries TRBV2 and TRBJ1-3; no definite D call. Looked up from germline, CDR1 is SNHLY and CDR2 is FYNNEI. Trimming took off 4 bases at V and 4 bases at J, with 20 bases between the two ends. The CDR3 totals 17 residues. CDR3 in amino acids: CASSVEVSPLRGNTIYF. The CDR3 coding sequence is TGTGCCAGCAGTGTGGAAGTCAGCCCCTTGCGGGGAAACACCATATATTTT.

This rearrangement joins TRBV4-2 to TRBJ1-4, with D uncertain. The V end was cut by 4 bases, the J end by 6 bases, with 18 bases between. From germline, CDR1 is LGHNA and CDR2 YNFKEQ. The CDR3 extends over 16 amino acids. This chain's CDR3 is CASSLRQNAPDEKLFF. In DNA, the CDR3 is TGTGCCAGCAGCCTCCGTCAGAATGCCCCCGATGAAAAACTGTTTTTT.